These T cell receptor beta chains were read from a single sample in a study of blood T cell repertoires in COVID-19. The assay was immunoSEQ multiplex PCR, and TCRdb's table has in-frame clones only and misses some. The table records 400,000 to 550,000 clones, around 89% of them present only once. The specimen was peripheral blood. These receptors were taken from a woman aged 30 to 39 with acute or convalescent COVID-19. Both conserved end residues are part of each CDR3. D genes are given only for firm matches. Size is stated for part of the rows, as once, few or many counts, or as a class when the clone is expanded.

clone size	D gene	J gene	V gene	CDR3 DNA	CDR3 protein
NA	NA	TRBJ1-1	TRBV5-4	TGTGCCAGCAGCTTGGTCGGGATGAACACTGAAGCTTTCTTT	CASSLVGMNTEAFF
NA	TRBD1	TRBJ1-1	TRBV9	TGTGCCAGCAGCTCAGGGACAGGGGTCCGAGGGGCTTTCTTT	CASSSGTGVRGAFF
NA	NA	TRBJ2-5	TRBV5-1	TGCGCCAGCAGCTTCGGGGAGACCCAGTACTTC	CASSFGETQYF
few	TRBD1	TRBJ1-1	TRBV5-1	TGCGCCAGCAGCTTGGGGACAGGGGATGGAATTGAAGCTTTCTTT	CASSLGTGDGIEAFF
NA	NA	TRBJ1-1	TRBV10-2	TGCGCCAGCAGTGACCGACTGATGAACACTGAAGCTTTCTTT	CASSDRLMNTEAFF
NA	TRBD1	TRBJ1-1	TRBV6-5	TGTGCCAGCAGGGGACAGATTGAAGCTTTCTTT	CASRGQIEAFF
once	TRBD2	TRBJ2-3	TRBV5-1	TGCGCCAGCAGCCTAGCGGGGGGGCCTTCACCAGATACGCAGTATTTT	CASSLAGGPSPDTQYF
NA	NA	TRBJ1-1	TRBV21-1	TGTGCCAGCAGCAAAAGACACGGTGGTTATTTCACTGAAGCTTTCTTT	CASSKRHGGYFTEAFF
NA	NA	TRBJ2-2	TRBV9	TGTGCCAGCAGCCCCCGGCTGACTGGAACAAACACCGGGGAGCTGTTTTTT	CASSPRLTGTNTGELFF
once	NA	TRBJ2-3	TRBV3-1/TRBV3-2	TGTGCCAGCCGGGACACAGATACGCAGTATTTT	CASRDTDTQYF
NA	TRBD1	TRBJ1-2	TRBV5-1	TGCGCCAGCAGCTTGGTATCTGGACAGGGGCACTATGGCTACACCTTC	CASSLVSGQGHYGYTF
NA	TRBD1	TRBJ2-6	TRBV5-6	TGTGCCAGCAGCCCACCGGGACAGAGGAGCTCTGGGGCCAACGTCCTGACTTTC	CASSPPGQRSSGANVLTF
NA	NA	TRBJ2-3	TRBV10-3	TGTGCCATCAGAATAGCGGAGAACACAGATACGCAGTATTTT	CAIRIAENTDTQYF
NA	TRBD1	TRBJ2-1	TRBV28	TGTGCCAGCAGACTCCAGCACCGGGACAGTGAGCAGTTCTTC	CASRLQHRDSEQFF
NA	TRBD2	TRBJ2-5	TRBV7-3	TGTGCCAGCAGCCCCCGTGGCGGGGGATCGCTGGAGACCCAGTACTTC	CASSPRGGGSLETQYF
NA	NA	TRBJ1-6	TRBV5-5	TGTGCCAGCAGCTTGTCCGGGAGTTCACCCCTCCACTTT	CASSLSGSSPLHF
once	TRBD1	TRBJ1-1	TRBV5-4	TGTGCCAGCAGCCAGTCGACAGGGCGTAAGAACACTGAAGCTTTCTTT	CASSQSTGRKNTEAFF
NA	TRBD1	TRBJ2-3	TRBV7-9	TGTGCCAGCAGCTGGGGACAGGGAAGCACAGATACGCAGTATTTT	CASSWGQGSTDTQYF
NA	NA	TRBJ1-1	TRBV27	TGTGCCAGCAGTTCCAACCGAGTTCCGAGTACTGAAGCTTTCTTT	CASSSNRVPSTEAFF
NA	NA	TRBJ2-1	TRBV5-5	TGTGCCAGCAGCGTGGGCTACGGTAATGAGCAGTTCTTC	CASSVGYGNEQFF
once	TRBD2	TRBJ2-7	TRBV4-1	TGCGCCAGCAGCCAAGATCCCCTAGCGGACGACGAGCAGTACTTC	CASSQDPLADDEQYF
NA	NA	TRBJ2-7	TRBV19	TGTGCCAGTAGTATCGACAGCACATCCTACGAGCAGTACTTC	CASSIDSTSYEQYF
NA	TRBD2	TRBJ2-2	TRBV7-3	TGTGCCAGCAGCTTAATGGGGCGGGGGGGCCCCCCCGGGGAGCTGTTTTTT	CASSLMGRGGPPGELFF
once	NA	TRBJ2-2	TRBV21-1	TGTGCCAGCAGCAACGGACAGGGGAGGACCGGGGAGCTGTTTTTT	CASSNGQGRTGELFF
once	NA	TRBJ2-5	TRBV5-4	TGTGCCAGCAGCGTAGAGGGACAATCGGGAGAGACCCAGTACTTC	CASSVEGQSGETQYF
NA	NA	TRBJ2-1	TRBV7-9	TGTGCCAGCAGCGTTACAGAATCCTACAATGAGCAGTTCTTC	CASSVTESYNEQFF
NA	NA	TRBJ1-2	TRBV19	TGTGCCAGTAGTCCCGCTAACTATGGCTACACCTTC	CASSPANYGYTF
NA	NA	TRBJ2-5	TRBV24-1	TGTGCCACCAGTGATTTTTTGCAGGGGAAGGAGACCCAGTACTTC	CATSDFLQGKETQYF
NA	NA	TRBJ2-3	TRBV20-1	TGCAGTGCCTCCGGGACAGATACGCAGTATTTT	CSASGTDTQYF
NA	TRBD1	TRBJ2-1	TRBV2	TGTGCCAGCAACCGACAGGGTTCCGTTAACAATGAGCAGTTCTTC	CASNRQGSVNNEQFF
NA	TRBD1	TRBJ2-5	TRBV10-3	TGTGCCATCAGTGAGCCGAAGACAGGGAAAGAGACCCAGTACTTC	CAISEPKTGKETQYF
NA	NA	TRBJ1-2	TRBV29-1	TGCAGCGGGACACAGGGTCATGGCTACACCTTC	CSGTQGHGYTF
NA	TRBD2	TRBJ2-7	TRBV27	TGTGCCAGCCGCAGGGCGGGGGCCTACGAGCAGTACTTC	CASRRAGAYEQYF